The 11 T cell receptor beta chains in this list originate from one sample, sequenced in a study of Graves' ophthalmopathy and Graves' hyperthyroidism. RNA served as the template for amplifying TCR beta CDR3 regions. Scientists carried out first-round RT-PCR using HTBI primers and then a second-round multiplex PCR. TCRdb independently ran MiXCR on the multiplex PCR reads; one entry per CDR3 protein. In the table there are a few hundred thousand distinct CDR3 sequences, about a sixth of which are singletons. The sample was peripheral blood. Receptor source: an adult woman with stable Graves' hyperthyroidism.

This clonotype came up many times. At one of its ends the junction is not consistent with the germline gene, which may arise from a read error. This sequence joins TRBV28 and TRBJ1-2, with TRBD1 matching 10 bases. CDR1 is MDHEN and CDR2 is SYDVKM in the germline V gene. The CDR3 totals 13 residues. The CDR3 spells CTSRGTGDVGYTF. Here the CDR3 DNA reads TGTACCAGCAGGGGGACAGGGGATGTGGGCTACACCTTC.

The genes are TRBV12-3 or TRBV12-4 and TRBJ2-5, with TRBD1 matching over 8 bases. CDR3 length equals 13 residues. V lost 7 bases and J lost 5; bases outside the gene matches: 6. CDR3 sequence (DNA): TGTGCCAGCACCAGGGGGCAAAGGGAGACCCAGTACTTC. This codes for CASTRGQRETQYF.

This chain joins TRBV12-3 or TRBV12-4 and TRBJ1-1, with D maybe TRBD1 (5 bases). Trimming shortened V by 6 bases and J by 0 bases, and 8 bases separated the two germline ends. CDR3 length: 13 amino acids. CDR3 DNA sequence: TGTGCCAGCAGACACAGGATGAACACTGAAGCTTTCTTT. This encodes CASRHRMNTEAFF.

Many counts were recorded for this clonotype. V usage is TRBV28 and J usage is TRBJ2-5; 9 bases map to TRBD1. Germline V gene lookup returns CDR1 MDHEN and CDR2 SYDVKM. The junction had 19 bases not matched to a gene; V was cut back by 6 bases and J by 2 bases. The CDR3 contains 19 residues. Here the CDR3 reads CASRNIQGTGSEYQETQYF. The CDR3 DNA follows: TGTGCCAGCAGAAACATTCAAGGGACAGGGTCAGAGTATCAAGAGACCCAGTACTTC.

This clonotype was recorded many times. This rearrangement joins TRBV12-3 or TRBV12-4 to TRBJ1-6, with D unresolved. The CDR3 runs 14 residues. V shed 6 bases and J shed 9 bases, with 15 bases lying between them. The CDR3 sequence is CASRLNDGTSPLHF. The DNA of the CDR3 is TGTGCCAGCAGACTAAACGACGGAACTTCACCCCTCCACTTT.

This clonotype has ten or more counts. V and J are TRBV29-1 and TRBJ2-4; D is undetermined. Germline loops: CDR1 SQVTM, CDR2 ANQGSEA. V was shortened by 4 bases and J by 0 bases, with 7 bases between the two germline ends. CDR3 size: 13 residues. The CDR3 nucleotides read TGCAGCGTTGCTACCGTAGCCAAAAACATTCAGTACTTC. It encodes CSVATVAKNIQYF.

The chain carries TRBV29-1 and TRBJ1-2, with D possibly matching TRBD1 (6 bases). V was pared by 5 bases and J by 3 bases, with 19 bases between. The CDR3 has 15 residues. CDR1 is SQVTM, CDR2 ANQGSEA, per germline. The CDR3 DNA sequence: TGCAGCGTTAGGCAATTCGACCAGGGGCACTATGGCTACACCTTC. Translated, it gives CSVRQFDQGHYGYTF.

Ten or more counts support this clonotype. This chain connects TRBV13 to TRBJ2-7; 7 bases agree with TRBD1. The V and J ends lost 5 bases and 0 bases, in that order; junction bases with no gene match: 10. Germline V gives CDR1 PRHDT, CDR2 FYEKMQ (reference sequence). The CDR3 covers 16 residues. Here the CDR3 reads CASSPWGTESSYEQYF. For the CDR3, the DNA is TGTGCCAGCAGCCCATGGGGGACAGAGAGCTCCTACGAGCAGTACTTC.

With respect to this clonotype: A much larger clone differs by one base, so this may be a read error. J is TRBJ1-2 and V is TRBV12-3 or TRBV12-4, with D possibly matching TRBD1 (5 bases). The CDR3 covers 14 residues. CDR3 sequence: CASNFDRSNYGCTF. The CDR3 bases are TGTGCCAGCAATTTCGACAGATCTAACTATGGCTGCACCTTC.

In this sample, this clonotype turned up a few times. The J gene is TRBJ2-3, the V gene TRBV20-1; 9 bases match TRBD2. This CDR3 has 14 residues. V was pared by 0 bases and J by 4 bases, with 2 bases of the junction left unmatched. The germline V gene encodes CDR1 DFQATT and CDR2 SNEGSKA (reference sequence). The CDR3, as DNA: TGCAGTGCTAGAGATTTAGCGGGGGCAGATACGCAGTATTTT. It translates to CSARDLAGADTQYF.

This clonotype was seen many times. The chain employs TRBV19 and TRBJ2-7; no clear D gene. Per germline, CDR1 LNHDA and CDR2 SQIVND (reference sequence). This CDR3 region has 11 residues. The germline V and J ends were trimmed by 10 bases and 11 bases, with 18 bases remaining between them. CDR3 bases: TGTGCCACACGGACGTTCGGGTATGAGTACTTC. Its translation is CATRTFGYEYF.